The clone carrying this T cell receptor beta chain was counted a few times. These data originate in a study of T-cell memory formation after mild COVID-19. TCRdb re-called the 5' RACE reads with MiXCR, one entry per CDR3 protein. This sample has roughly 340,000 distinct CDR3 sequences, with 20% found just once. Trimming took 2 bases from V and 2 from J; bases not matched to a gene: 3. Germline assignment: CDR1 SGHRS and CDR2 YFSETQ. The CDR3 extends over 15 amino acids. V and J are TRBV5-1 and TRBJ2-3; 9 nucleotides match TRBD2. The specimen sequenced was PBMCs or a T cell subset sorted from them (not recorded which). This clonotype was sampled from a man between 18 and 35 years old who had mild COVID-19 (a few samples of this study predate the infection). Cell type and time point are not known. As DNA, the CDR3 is TGCGCCAGCAGCTTCGCGGGGGGGGACACAGATACGCAGTATTTT. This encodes CASSFAGGDTDTQYF.